The rows below give T cell receptor beta chains drawn from one sample of a study of glioma-infiltrating T cells. TCRdb called the multiplex PCR reads again in MiXCR, with one record for every CDR3 protein. Of 17,000 or so distinct CDR3 sequences listed, 58% were seen once; the top ten hold around 42%. The sample was glioma tissue, nonneoplastic brain tissue, or PBMCs (not recorded which). These receptors originate from a human donor with low-grade glioma or glioblastoma, undergoing nonglioma brain surgery, or in good health (not recorded which). The CDR3 runs from the conserved cysteine through the conserved F or W. A D gene is named only where the DNA matches it firmly. Size tells how often a clone was seen (once, few, many) or the class of an expanded clone, and some rows leave it out.

abundance	d_gene	j_gene	v_gene	CDR3nt	CDR3aa
few	NA	TRBJ2-1	TRBV6-1	TGTGCCAGCAGCCAAGGGGGGTCCTACAATGAGCAGTTCTTC	CASSQGGSYNEQFF
NA	TRBD1	TRBJ2-7	TRBV27	TGTGCCAGCTCCGCTTTACCGGGACAGGGAACCCACGAGCAGTACTTC	CASSALPGQGTHEQYF
NA	NA	TRBJ1-2	TRBV6-9	TGTGCCAGCAGTTACGGTGCAGCCACTAACTATGGCTACACCTTC	CASSYGAATNYGYTF
NA	NA	TRBJ2-7	TRBV6-5	TGTGCCAGCAGTTCCCTAGGACACGAGCAGTACTTC	CASSSLGHEQYF
NA	TRBD2	TRBJ2-3	TRBV6-2/TRBV6-3	TGTGCCAGCAGTTACTCCCCCAGCGGGAGGGTCCCAGATACGCAGTATTTT	CASSYSPSGRVPDTQYF
few	NA	TRBJ2-3	TRBV6-1	TGTGCCAGCAGACTGCTCTCGCAGTATTTT	CASRLLSQYF
once	NA	TRBJ2-3	TRBV6-6	TGTGCCAGCAGTTACTCTAGCGGCCCCTTCACAGATACGCAGTATTTT	CASSYSSGPFTDTQYF
NA	NA	TRBJ2-5	TRBV27	TGTGCCAGCAGTTTATCAGGGGTACTTTACCAAGAGACCCAGTACTTC	CASSLSGVLYQETQYF
NA	NA	TRBJ2-7	TRBV7-9	TGTGCCAGCAGCTTAGGTCGTCTAAGGACACTGTCCTACGAGCAGTACTTC	CASSLGRLRTLSYEQYF
NA	NA	TRBJ2-7	TRBV6-1	TGTGCCAGCAGCCCTGTCGGACAGACCTACGAGCAGTACTTC	CASSPVGQTYEQYF
NA	NA	TRBJ2-7	TRBV28	TGTGCCAGCAGATCTATCGACAGCTCCTACGAGCAGTACTTC	CASRSIDSSYEQYF
NA	NA	TRBJ1-5	TRBV28	TGTGCCAGCGGAGATTCCAATCAGCCCCAGCATTTT	CASGDSNQPQHF
medium-sized	NA	TRBJ1-1	TRBV4-2	TGTGCCAGCACCCTGGACCAAATGAACACTGAAGCTTTCTTT	CASTLDQMNTEAFF
NA	NA	TRBJ2-3	TRBV7-2	TGTGCCAGCACCCCAGGGAATTTACTTGCAGATACGCAGTATTTT	CASTPGNLLADTQYF
NA	TRBD1	TRBJ1-1	TRBV7-2	TGCGCCAGCAGCTTAACTAGCAGGGGGGACACTGAAGCTTTCTTT	CASSLTSRGDTEAFF
NA	NA	TRBJ2-3	TRBV20-1	TGCAGTGCTAGAGATCCCCTTAGCGGCGGCACAGATACGCAGTATTTT	CSARDPLSGGTDTQYF
NA	TRBD1	TRBJ1-5	TRBV20-1	TGCAGTGCTTCGACAGGGATCCAGCCCCAGCATTTT	CSASTGIQPQHF
NA	NA	TRBJ2-3	TRBV5-5	TGTGCCAGCAGCTTGGACAGCACAGATACGCAGTATTTT	CASSLDSTDTQYF
medium-sized	TRBD1	TRBJ1-5	TRBV6-1	TGTGCCAGCAGTCCCCAGGGGGCCCACAATCAGCCCCAGCATTTT	CASSPQGAHNQPQHF
once	NA	TRBJ2-1	TRBV6-1	TGTGCCAGCTCACCTGCGGGCAGATACACGGAGCAGTTCTTC	CASSPAGRYTEQFF
few	NA	TRBJ1-1	TRBV6-2/TRBV6-3	TGTGCCAGCAGTTACTTTGGGGCGAACACTGAAGCTTTCTTT	CASSYFGANTEAFF
NA	NA	TRBJ2-7	TRBV29-1	TGCAGCGTTGGGGCGTCCTACGAGCAGTACTTC	CSVGASYEQYF
NA	NA	TRBJ1-1	TRBV20-1	TGCAGTTTACCTCGGGACCCTCCTGCCACTGAAGCTTTCTTT	CSLPRDPPATEAFF
many	NA	TRBJ2-7	TRBV6-1	TGTGCCAGCACTCAAGACGTCAACTCCTACGAGCAGTACTTC	CASTQDVNSYEQYF
NA	TRBD2	TRBJ2-5	TRBV6-8	TGTGCCAGCCTAGTAGCGGGGCAAGAGACCCAGTACTTC	CASLVAGQETQYF
NA	NA	TRBJ2-5	TRBV10-3	TGTGCCATCAGTGACCAGGCGCAAGAGACCCAGTACTTC	CAISDQAQETQYF
NA	NA	TRBJ2-3	TRBV27	TGTGCCAGCAGTTTCGGGGGGCGTACAGATACGCAGTATTTT	CASSFGGRTDTQYF
NA	NA	TRBJ1-1	TRBV6-1	TGTGCCAGCACCCAAGGGGGGTTGAACACTGAAGCTTTCTTT	CASTQGGLNTEAFF
NA	NA	TRBJ2-7	TRBV24-1	TGTGCCACCAGTGATTTACTAGCTAGCGAGCAGTACTTC	CATSDLLASEQYF
NA	TRBD1	TRBJ1-5	TRBV5-4	TGTGCCAGCAGCCGACAGGGAAACAATCAGCCCCAGCATTTT	CASSRQGNNQPQHF
once	TRBD2	TRBJ2-5	TRBV6-5	TGTGCCAGCAGTGCTAGCGGGAGTAGTGAGACCCAGTACTTC	CASSASGSSETQYF
NA	NA	TRBJ1-5	TRBV20-1	TGCAGTGCTAGAGAGGACCAAAATCAGCCCCAGCATTTT	CSAREDQNQPQHF
NA	NA	TRBJ2-7	TRBV25-1	TGTGCCAGAAGAAACCCGGACAAAGCCAACGAGCAGTACTTC	CARRNPDKANEQYF
NA	NA	TRBJ1-1	TRBV6-5	TGTGCCAGCAGTTACGGGCACATGAACACTGAAGCTTTCTTT	CASSYGHMNTEAFF
NA	NA	TRBJ1-1	TRBV6-9	TGTGCCAGCAGTTACCCGAACAGGGTAGAGACTGAAGCTTTCTTT	CASSYPNRVETEAFF
medium-sized	TRBD1	TRBJ1-4	TRBV27	TGTGCCAGCAGTTCCTCGACAGGGCACTGGGAAAAACTGTTTTTT	CASSSSTGHWEKLFF
NA	TRBD1	TRBJ1-1	TRBV27	TGTGCCAGCAGTTTCGACAGGGCGAACACTGAAGCTTTCTTT	CASSFDRANTEAFF
NA	NA	TRBJ1-5	TRBV19	TGTGCCAGTAGTCCCGGACGGAGACTTAGCAATCAGCCCCAGCATTTT	CASSPGRRLSNQPQHF
NA	TRBD1	TRBJ2-7	TRBV6-1	TGTGCCAGCAGACGGGTAGGACAGGGACGCTCCTACGAGCAGTACTTC	CASRRVGQGRSYEQYF
NA	NA	TRBJ1-3	TRBV6-2/TRBV6-3	TGTGCCAGTAGAACGATCTCTGGAAACACCATATATTTT	CASRTISGNTIYF
NA	NA	TRBJ2-3	TRBV11-2	TGTGCCAGCAGCTTAAGGACAGATACGCAGTATTTT	CASSLRTDTQYF
few	TRBD1	TRBJ1-1	TRBV2	TGTGCCAGCAACAGGGGCGGGAACACTGAAGCTTTCTTT	CASNRGGNTEAFF
NA	TRBD1	TRBJ1-4	TRBV20-1	TGCAGTGCCGCGGACAGGGGTGGTGAAAAACTGTTTTTT	CSAADRGGEKLFF
NA	NA	TRBJ2-7	TRBV6-1	TGTGCCAGCAACCAACGGGAGCGCTACGAGCAGTACTTC	CASNQRERYEQYF
NA	TRBD2	TRBJ2-2	TRBV6-5	TGTGCCAGCAGGACTAGCGGGGAAAACACCGGGGAGCTGTTTTTT	CASRTSGENTGELFF
medium-sized	NA	TRBJ2-3	TRBV27	TGTGCCAGCAGTTTAAGAGGGGACTCCCGCTTAGATACGCAGTATTTT	CASSLRGDSRLDTQYF
many	NA	TRBJ1-1	TRBV6-6	TGTGCCAGCAGTTACTCGCGTGTCCGGCAGGATGAAGCTTTCTTT	CASSYSRVRQDEAFF
NA	NA	TRBJ2-7	TRBV28	TGTGCCAGCTATGACTCCTCCTACGAGCAGTACTTC	CASYDSSYEQYF
NA	TRBD1	TRBJ1-4	TRBV7-9	TGTGCCACCACCGGGGGACAGCCTTATGGAAAACTGTTTTTT	CATTGGQPYGKLFF
medium-sized	NA	TRBJ2-7	TRBV9	TGTGCCAGCAGCCCCGGAGGCCTGGAGCAGTACTTC	CASSPGGLEQYF
medium-sized	NA	TRBJ2-1	TRBV27	TGTGCCAGCAGCCTGTACAATGAGCAGTTCTTC	CASSLYNEQFF
NA	NA	TRBJ2-3	TRBV7-2	TGTGCCAGCAGCCCTCGGGGCGCGCTGGATACGCAGTATTTT	CASSPRGALDTQYF